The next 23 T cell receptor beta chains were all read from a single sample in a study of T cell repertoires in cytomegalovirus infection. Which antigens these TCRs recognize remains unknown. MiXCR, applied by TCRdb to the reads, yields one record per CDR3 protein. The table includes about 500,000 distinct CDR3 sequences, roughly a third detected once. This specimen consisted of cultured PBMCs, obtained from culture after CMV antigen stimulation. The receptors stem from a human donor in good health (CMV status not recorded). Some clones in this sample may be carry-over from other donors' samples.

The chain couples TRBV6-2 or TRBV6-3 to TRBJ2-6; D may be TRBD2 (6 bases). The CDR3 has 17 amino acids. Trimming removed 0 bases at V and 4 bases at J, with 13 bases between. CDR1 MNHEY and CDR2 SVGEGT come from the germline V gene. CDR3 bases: TGTGCCAGCAGTTACTCCCTGGAGGGAACCGGGGCCAACGTCCTGACTTTC. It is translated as CASSYSLEGTGANVLTF.

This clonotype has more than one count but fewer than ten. This chain's CDR3 is CACIKGATEAFF. The CDR3 DNA sequence: TGTGCCTGCATTAAGGGGGCCACTGAAGCTTTCTTT. The chain employs TRBV6-5 and TRBJ1-1; TRBD1 matches 7 bases. The J segment lost 4 bases and the V segment lost 11 bases, leaving 7 bases of the junction unmatched. This CDR3 comprises 12 residues. Germline assignment: CDR1 MNHEY and CDR2 SVGAGI.

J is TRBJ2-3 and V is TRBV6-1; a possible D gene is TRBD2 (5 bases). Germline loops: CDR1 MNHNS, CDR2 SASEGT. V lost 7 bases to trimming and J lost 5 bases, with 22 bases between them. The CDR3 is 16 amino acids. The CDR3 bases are TGTGCCAGCATCGAAGGTGTGTGGGTAGCGCGAGATACGCAGTATTTT. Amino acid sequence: CASIEGVWVARDTQYF.

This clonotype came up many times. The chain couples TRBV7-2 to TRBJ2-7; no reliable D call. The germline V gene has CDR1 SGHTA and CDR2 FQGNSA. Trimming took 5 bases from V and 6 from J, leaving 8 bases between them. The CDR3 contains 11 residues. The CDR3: CASSPGGEQYF. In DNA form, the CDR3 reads TGTGCCAGCAGCCCGGGTGGCGAGCAGTACTTC. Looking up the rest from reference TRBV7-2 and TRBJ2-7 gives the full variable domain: GAGVSQSPSNKVTEKGKDVELRCDPISGHTALYWYRQSLGQGLEFLIYFQGNSAPDKSGLPSDRFSAERTGGSVSTLTIQRTQQEDSAVYLCASSPGGEQYFGPGTRLTVT.

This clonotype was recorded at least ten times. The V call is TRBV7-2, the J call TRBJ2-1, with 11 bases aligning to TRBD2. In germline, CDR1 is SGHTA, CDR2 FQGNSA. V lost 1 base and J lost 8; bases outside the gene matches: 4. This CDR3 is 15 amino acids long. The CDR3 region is CASSLGLAGTDEQFF. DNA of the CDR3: TGTGCCAGCAGCTTAGGACTAGCGGGAACGGATGAGCAGTTCTTC.

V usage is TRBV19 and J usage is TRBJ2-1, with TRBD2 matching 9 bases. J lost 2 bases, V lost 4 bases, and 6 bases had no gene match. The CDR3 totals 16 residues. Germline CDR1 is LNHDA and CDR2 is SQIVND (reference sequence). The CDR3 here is CASSTYLAGTYNEQFF. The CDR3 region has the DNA TGTGCCAGTAGTACTTACCTAGCGGGAACCTACAATGAGCAGTTCTTC.

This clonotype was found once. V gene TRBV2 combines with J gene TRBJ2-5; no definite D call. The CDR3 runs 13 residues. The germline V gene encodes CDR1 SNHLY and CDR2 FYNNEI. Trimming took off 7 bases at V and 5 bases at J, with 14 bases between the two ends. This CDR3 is CASISGLGETQYF. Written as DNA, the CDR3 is TGTGCCAGCATCTCCGGCCTTGGCGAGACCCAGTACTTC.

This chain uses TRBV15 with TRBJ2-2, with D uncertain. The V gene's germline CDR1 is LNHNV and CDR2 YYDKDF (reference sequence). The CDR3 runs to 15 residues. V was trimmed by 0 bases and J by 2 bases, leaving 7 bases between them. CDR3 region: CATSRDPQNTGELFF. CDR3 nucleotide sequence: TGTGCCACCAGCAGAGATCCCCAAAACACCGGGGAGCTGTTTTTT.

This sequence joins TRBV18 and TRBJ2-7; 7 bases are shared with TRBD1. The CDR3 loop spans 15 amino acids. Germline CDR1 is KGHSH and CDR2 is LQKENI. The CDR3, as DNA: TGTGTCAGCTCACCAGGGACAGCCCGCTCCTACGAGCAGTACGTC. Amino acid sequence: CVSSPGTARSYEQYV.

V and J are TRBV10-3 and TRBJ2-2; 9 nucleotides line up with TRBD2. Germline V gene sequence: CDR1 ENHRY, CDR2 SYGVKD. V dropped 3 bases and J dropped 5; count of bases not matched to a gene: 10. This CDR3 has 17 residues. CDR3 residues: CAISEKFVAGETGELFF. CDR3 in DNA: TGTGCCATCAGTGAAAAGTTTGTAGCGGGAGAGACCGGGGAGCTGTTTTTT.

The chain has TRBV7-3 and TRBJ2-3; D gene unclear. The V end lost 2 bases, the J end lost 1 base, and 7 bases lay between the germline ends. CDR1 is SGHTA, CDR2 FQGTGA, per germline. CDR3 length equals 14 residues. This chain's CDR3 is CASSLFEGTDTQYF. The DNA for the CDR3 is TGTGCCAGCAGCTTATTTGAGGGCACAGATACGCAGTATTTT.

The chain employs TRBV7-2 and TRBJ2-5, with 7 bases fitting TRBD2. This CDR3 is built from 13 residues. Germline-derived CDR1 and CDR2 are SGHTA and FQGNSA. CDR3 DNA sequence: TGTGCGAGCGGGCCTAGCGGACAAGAGACCCAGTACTTC. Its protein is CASGPSGQETQYF.

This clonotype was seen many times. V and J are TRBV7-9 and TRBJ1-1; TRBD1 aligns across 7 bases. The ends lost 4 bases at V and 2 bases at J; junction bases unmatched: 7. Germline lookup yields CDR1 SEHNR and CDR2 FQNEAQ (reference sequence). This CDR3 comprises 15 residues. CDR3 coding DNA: TGTGCCAGCAGCTCAAGGACAGGCAGCAACACTGAAGCTTTCTTT. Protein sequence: CASSSRTGSNTEAFF.

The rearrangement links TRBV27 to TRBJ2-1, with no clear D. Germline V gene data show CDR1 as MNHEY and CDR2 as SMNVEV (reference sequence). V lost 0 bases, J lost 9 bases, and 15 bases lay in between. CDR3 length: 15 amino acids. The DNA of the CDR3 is TGTGCCAGCAGTTTATCGATCCCGGGTCGCGGTGAGCAGTTCTTC. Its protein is CASSLSIPGRGEQFF.

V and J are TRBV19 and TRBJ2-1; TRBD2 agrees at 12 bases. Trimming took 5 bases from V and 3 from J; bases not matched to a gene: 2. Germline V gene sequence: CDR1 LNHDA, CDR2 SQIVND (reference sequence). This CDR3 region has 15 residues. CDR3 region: CASSQTSGGYNEQFF. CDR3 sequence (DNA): TGTGCCAGTAGTCAGACTAGCGGGGGCTACAATGAGCAGTTCTTC.

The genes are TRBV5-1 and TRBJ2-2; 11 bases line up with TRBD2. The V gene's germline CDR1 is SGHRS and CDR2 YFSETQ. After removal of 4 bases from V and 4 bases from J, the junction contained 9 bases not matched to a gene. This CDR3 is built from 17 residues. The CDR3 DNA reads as TGCGCCAGCAGCAGGCAGGGACTAGCGGTTAGCACCGGGGAGCTGTTTTTT. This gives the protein CASSRQGLAVSTGELFF.

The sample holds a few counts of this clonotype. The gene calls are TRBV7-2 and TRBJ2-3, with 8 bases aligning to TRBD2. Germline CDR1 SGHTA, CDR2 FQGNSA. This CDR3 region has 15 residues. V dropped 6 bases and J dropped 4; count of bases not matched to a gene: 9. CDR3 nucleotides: TGTGCCAGCAGGTTTACCGGGACTAGTGCAGATACGCAGTATTTT. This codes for CASRFTGTSADTQYF.

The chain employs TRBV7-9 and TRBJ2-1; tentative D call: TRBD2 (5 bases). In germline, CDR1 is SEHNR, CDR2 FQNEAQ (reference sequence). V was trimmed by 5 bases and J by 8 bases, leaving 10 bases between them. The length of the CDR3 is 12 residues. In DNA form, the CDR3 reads TGTGCCAGCAGCCCGGAGGTGGATGAGCAGTTCTTC. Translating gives CASSPEVDEQFF.

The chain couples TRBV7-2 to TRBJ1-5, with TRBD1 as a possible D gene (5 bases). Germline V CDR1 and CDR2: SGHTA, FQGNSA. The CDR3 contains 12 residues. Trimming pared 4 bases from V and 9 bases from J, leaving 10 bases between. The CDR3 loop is CASSSREWPQHF. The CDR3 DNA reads TGTGCCAGCAGCTCCAGGGAGTGGCCCCAGCATTTT.

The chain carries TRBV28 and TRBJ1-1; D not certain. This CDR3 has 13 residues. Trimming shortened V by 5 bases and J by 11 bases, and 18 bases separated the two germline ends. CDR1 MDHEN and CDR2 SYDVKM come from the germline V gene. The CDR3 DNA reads TGTGCCAGCAGTCCGCTGCCAGCGACGGGGGCTTTCTTT. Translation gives CASSPLPATGAFF.

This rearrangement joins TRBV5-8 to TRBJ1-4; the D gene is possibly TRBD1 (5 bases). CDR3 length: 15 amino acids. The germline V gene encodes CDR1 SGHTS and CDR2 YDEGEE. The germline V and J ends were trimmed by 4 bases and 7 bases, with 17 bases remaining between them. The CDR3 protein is CASSRQTAPSEKLFF. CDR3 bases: TGTGCCAGCAGCCGACAGACAGCCCCTAGTGAAAAACTGTTTTTT.

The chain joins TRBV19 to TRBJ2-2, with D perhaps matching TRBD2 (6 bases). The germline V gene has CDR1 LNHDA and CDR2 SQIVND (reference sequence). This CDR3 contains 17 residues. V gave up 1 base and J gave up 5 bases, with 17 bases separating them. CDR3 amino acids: CASSIVPPGSVTGELFF. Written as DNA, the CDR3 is TGTGCCAGTAGTATAGTTCCCCCCGGGAGTGTGACCGGGGAGCTGTTTTTT.

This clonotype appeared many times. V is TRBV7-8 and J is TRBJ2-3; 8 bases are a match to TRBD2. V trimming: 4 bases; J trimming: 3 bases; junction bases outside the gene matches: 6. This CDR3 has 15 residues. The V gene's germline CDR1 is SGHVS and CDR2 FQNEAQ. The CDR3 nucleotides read TGTGCCAGCAGCTCGGTAGCGGGAATTACAGATACGCAGTATTTT. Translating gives CASSSVAGITDTQYF.